The 27 T cell receptor beta chains below come from one sample, sequenced in a study of regulatory T cells in long-lasting Graves disease. Stated time point: persistent/refractory GD, antithyroid drugs over 5 years with positive TRAb. The TCR library was made from RNA that had been extracted from PBMCs in TRIzol. Arm-PCR of CDR3 regions and iRepertoire HTBI primers were the basis on which TCR beta libraries were built. Each CDR3 protein is one row after TCRdb ran MiXCR on the multiplex PCR reads. Of more than 300,000 distinct CDR3 sequences listed, 20% to 25% are singletons. Sequencing used peripheral blood mononuclear cells (PBMCs), obtained when the disease was refractory, from a patient treated with antithyroid drugs. Receptors originate from a woman in her thirties or forties with Graves disease.

A few counts support this clonotype. This chain connects TRBV10-3 to TRBJ2-7; D call uncertain. The germline gives CDR1 ENHRY, CDR2 SYGVKD. The CDR3 consists of 13 residues. V was shortened by 6 bases and J by 0 bases, with 9 bases between the two germline ends. CDR3 protein: CAIRKGPSYEQYF. The CDR3 DNA sequence: TGTGCCATCAGGAAAGGACCCTCCTACGAGCAGTACTTC.

In DNA, the CDR3 is TGTGCCAGCAGTTTATCCGGGCCCTCCCCAGATACGCAGTATTTT. Protein sequence: CASSLSGPSPDTQYF. V gene TRBV28 combines with J gene TRBJ2-3, with no clear D. Germline lookup yields CDR1 MDHEN and CDR2 SYDVKM. CDR3 size: 15 residues. Trimming took off 1 base at V and 4 bases at J, with 12 bases between the two ends.

The sample holds many counts of this clonotype. This rearrangement joins TRBV6-5 to TRBJ2-5, with D possibly being TRBD1 or TRBD2 (5 bases each). The CDR3 loop spans 16 amino acids. V shed 4 bases and J shed 7 bases, with 22 bases lying between them. Germline assignment: CDR1 MNHEY and CDR2 SVGAGI. The CDR3 DNA sequence: TGTGCCAGCAGTTCCGGGGCCCTACTCACCCATGGGACCCAGTACTTC. The encoded protein is CASSSGALLTHGTQYF.

Notes on this clonotype: A read error may explain this, as a much larger clone is one base away. V gene TRBV6-1 combines with J gene TRBJ2-5, with D perhaps matching TRBD1 or TRBD2 (5 bases each). The J call could be wrong; TRBJ2-7 is a better fit for the DNA end. Germline CDR1 MNHNS, CDR2 SASEGT. The CDR3 has 15 amino acids. The CDR3 spells CVSSEVGRVSYEQYF. CDR3 sequence (DNA): TGTGTCAGCAGTGAAGTGGGACGAGTCTCCTACGAGCAGTACTTC.

This clonotype was counted between two and nine times. This rearrangement joins TRBV20-1 to TRBJ1-1; D uncertain. Per germline, CDR1 DFQATT and CDR2 SNEGSKA (reference sequence). V lost 1 base to trimming and J lost 4 bases, with 10 bases between them. The CDR3 is 13 residues long. This CDR3 reads CSARGLRSTEAFF. In nucleotides, the CDR3 is TGCAGTGCTAGAGGGTTGAGGAGCACTGAAGCTTTCTTT.

This clonotype appeared many times. The chain links TRBV6-2 or TRBV6-3 to TRBJ1-6; TRBD1 is a possible D gene (5 bases). Germline V CDR1 and CDR2: MNHEY, SVGEGT. The ends were cut back, 8 bases at V and 14 bases at J, with 13 bases in the middle. The CDR3 runs 11 residues. The CDR3 spells CASVGVKALHF. The CDR3 nucleotides are TGTGCCAGCGTGGGGGTGAAGGCCCTCCACTTT.

The chain has TRBV19 and TRBJ2-7; 8 bases map to TRBD1. J lost 6 bases, V lost 5 bases, and 9 bases had no gene match. The CDR3 consists of 14 residues. Germline values: CDR1 LNHDA, CDR2 SQIVND (reference sequence). The CDR3 sequence: CASSRSDRAGEQYF. The CDR3 bases are TGTGCCAGTAGTCGGTCGGACAGGGCGGGCGAGCAGTACTTC.

This clonotype was seen repeatedly, ten times or more. The chain couples TRBV11-2 to TRBJ2-7, with unresolved D. CDR3 size: 14 residues. Looked up from germline, CDR1 is SGHAT and CDR2 is FQNNGV. Trimming left V 1 base short and J 0 bases short, with 7 bases between. In DNA, the CDR3 is TGTGCCAGCAGCTTAGGGGTAAGCTCCTACGAGCAGTACTTC. Amino acids: CASSLGVSSYEQYF.

This clonotype has at least ten counts. The chain carries TRBV28 and TRBJ2-7, with 10 bases aligning to TRBD2. There are 13 residues in the CDR3. The V gene's germline CDR1 is MDHEN and CDR2 SYDVKM. V trimming: 5 bases; J trimming: 2 bases; junction bases outside the gene matches: 0. The CDR3 sequence is CASSSGRAYEQYF. CDR3 sequence (DNA): TGTGCCAGCAGTAGCGGGAGGGCCTACGAGCAGTACTTC.

Ten or more counts support this clonotype. The chain uses TRBV29-1 and TRBJ2-5, with unresolved D. V lost 6 bases to trimming and J lost 2 bases, with 10 bases between them. This CDR3 region has 12 residues. Per germline, CDR1 SQVTM and CDR2 ANQGSEA. The CDR3 is CSVRETQETQYF. The CDR3 region has the DNA TGCAGCGTCCGTGAGACACAAGAGACCCAGTACTTC.

The chain couples TRBV6-1 to TRBJ2-7, with a tentative D call TRBD1 (5 bases). V was shortened by 6 bases and J by 0 bases, with 12 bases between the two germline ends. CDR1 is MNHNS, CDR2 SASEGT, per germline. The CDR3 contains 14 residues. The DNA of the CDR3 is TGTGCCAGCAGCATCGACAGAAGCTCCTACGAGCAGTACTTC. This sequence encodes CASSIDRSSYEQYF.

The V gene is TRBV30, the J gene TRBJ2-5; D not certain. Germline V lookup: CDR1 GTSNPN, CDR2 SVGIG (reference sequence). The CDR3 runs to 15 residues. Trimming left V 0 bases short and J 2 bases short, with 13 bases between. In DNA form, the CDR3 reads TGTGCCTGGAGTGTACTGTTAGGGATGCAAGAGACCCAGTACTTC. This encodes CAWSVLLGMQETQYF.

This clonotype was counted ten times or more. The chain links TRBV2 to TRBJ1-6, with a weak D call TRBD1 (6 bases). Germline CDR1 is SNHLY and CDR2 is FYNNEI. The CDR3 totals 17 residues. Trimming pared 0 bases from V and 5 bases from J, leaving 14 bases between. The CDR3 loop reads CASSEAGGSGNNSPLHF. CDR3 sequence (DNA): TGTGCCAGCAGTGAAGCAGGGGGAAGCGGGAATAATTCACCCCTCCACTTT.

This clonotype was observed many times. The genes are TRBV28 and TRBJ2-7; 10 bases match TRBD2. Looked up from germline, CDR1 is MDHEN and CDR2 is SYDVKM. Trimming took 5 bases from V and 1 from J; bases not matched to a gene: 5. The CDR3 has 15 residues. The CDR3 DNA follows: TGTGCCAGCAGTGCCGGGACTAGCGAGTCCTACGAGCAGTACTTC. The encoded protein is CASSAGTSESYEQYF.

This clonotype was seen only a few times. This chain uses TRBV18 with TRBJ1-5; D uncertain. Germline CDR1 KGHSH, CDR2 LQKENI. This CDR3 spans 15 amino acids. The V end was cut by 0 bases, the J end by 3 bases, with 9 bases between. The CDR3 loop is CASSPPRELNQPQHF. The CDR3 nucleotides read TGTGCCAGCTCACCACCGAGGGAACTCAATCAGCCCCAGCATTTT.

Ten or more counts support this clonotype. The chain carries TRBV20-1 and TRBJ2-7; 9 bases map to TRBD1. Trimming at V came to 5 bases and at J to 4 bases, leaving 9 bases not matched to a gene. The CDR3 sequence is 14 residues long. Germline V gene data show CDR1 as DFQATT and CDR2 as SNEGSKA (reference sequence). The CDR3 bases are TGCAGTGCTCGTAGGACAGGGGCGTCTTACGAGCAGTACTTC. The encoded protein is CSARRTGASYEQYF.

This clonotype was seen ten or more times. The V call is TRBV27, the J call TRBJ2-7; D gene unclear. V lost 5 bases and J lost 11, with 19 bases in between. The CDR3 spans 13 residues. Germline lookup yields CDR1 MNHEY and CDR2 SMNVEV (reference sequence). This CDR3 reads CASSPIHLTAEYF. The CDR3 DNA reads as TGTGCCAGCAGTCCGATTCACCTTACCGCCGAGTACTTC.

The J gene is TRBJ2-7, the V gene TRBV7-9, with D maybe TRBD1 (5 bases). V was clipped by 3 bases and J by 1 base, with 13 bases between them. The CDR3 spans 15 residues. Germline CDR1 reads SEHNR; CDR2 reads FQNEAQ (reference sequence). The CDR3 DNA is TGTGCCAGCAGCTTTTGGACACAAGATTCCTACGAGCAGTACTTC. Translated: CASSFWTQDSYEQYF.

The sample holds a few counts of this clonotype. This sequence joins TRBV29-1 and TRBJ2-2; TRBD1 is a possible D gene (5 bases). The V end was cut by 4 bases, the J end by 1 base, with 13 bases between. The CDR3 is 15 amino acids. Germline values: CDR1 SQVTM, CDR2 ANQGSEA. CDR3 coding DNA: TGCAGCGTTGGGACAACCTCCCAGAACACCGGGGAGCTGTTTTTT. This encodes CSVGTTSQNTGELFF.

This clonotype appeared a few times. This chain connects TRBV6-4 to TRBJ2-3; D is unclear. CDR3 size: 15 residues. V was clipped by 5 bases and J by 0 bases, with 12 bases between them. Per the germline V gene, CDR1 is MRHNA and CDR2 is SNTAGT. The CDR3 loop reads CASSYGAASTDTQYF. CDR3 bases: TGTGCCAGCAGTTACGGCGCGGCTAGCACAGATACGCAGTATTTT.

This clonotype was seen many times. This chain connects TRBV20-1 to TRBJ2-7; D is possibly TRBD1 or TRBD2 (5 bases each). Deletions cut 3 bases from V and 7 bases from J, with 16 bases between. The CDR3 has 13 residues. CDR1 is DFQATT and CDR2 is SNEGSKA in the germline V gene (reference sequence). The CDR3 region has the DNA TGCAGTGCTAGTTTTCCGGGGACGGGAGAGCAGTACTTC. Protein product: CSASFPGTGEQYF.

The chain is built from TRBV10-3 and TRBJ1-2; 9 bases map to TRBD1. Germline values: CDR1 ENHRY, CDR2 SYGVKD. J gave up 8 bases and V 9 bases, and 4 bases lay outside the gene matches. CDR3 length: 11 amino acids. The CDR3 loop reads CAITGGEGYTF. The CDR3 region has the DNA TGTGCCATTACAGGGGGCGAAGGCTACACCTTC.

The rearrangement joins TRBV7-2 to TRBJ2-1; 10 bases match TRBD2. The germline CDR1 and CDR2 sequences are SGHTA and FQGNSA. This CDR3 region has 16 residues. V was pared by 5 bases and J by 7 bases, with 11 bases of the junction left unmatched. The DNA of the CDR3 is TGTGCCAGCAGCCAAGACTCCGGACTAGCGGAAAATGAGCAGTTCTTC. Translated, it gives CASSQDSGLAENEQFF.

Details on this clonotype: A read error may explain this, as a much larger clone is one base away. J is TRBJ1-1 and V is TRBV29-1, with 7 bases fitting TRBD1. This CDR3 spans 16 amino acids. Germline V CDR1 and CDR2: SQVTM, ANQGSEA. CDR3 in amino acids: CSVCKDPGQLIPEALF. The CDR3 DNA reads TGCAGCGTTTGTAAGGACCCGGGACAGCTAATACCTGAAGCTCTCTTT.

The J gene is TRBJ1-5, the V gene TRBV16; D is undetermined. This CDR3 comprises 16 residues. Germline V gene sequence: CDR1 KGHSY, CDR2 FQNENV. V lost 2 bases to trimming and J lost 4 bases, with 15 bases between them. In DNA form, the CDR3 reads TGTGCCAGCAGCCAACGAGTGACGGACCAAAATCAGCCCCAGCATTTT. Encoded protein: CASSQRVTDQNQPQHF.

This clonotype was seen many times. The rearrangement uses TRBV12-5 and TRBJ1-1, with a weak D call TRBD1 (6 bases). Germline CDR1 LGHNT, CDR2 FRNRAP. CDR3 size: 17 residues. V was trimmed by 0 bases and J by 1 base, leaving 15 bases between them. This chain's CDR3 is CASGLVLRGVWNTEAFF. In DNA form, the CDR3 reads TGTGCTAGTGGTTTGGTATTAAGGGGGGTGTGGAACACTGAAGCTTTCTTT.

The chain uses TRBV11-2 and TRBJ2-3, with D unresolved. Germline V gene sequence: CDR1 SGHAT, CDR2 FQNNGV. V lost 5 bases and J 0 bases, leaving 18 bases between the germline ends. This CDR3 has 17 amino acids. The CDR3 DNA sequence: TGTGCCAGCAGCCCAGCCTTGCGGACCCTTAGCACAGATACGCAGTATTTT. Its protein product is CASSPALRTLSTDTQYF.